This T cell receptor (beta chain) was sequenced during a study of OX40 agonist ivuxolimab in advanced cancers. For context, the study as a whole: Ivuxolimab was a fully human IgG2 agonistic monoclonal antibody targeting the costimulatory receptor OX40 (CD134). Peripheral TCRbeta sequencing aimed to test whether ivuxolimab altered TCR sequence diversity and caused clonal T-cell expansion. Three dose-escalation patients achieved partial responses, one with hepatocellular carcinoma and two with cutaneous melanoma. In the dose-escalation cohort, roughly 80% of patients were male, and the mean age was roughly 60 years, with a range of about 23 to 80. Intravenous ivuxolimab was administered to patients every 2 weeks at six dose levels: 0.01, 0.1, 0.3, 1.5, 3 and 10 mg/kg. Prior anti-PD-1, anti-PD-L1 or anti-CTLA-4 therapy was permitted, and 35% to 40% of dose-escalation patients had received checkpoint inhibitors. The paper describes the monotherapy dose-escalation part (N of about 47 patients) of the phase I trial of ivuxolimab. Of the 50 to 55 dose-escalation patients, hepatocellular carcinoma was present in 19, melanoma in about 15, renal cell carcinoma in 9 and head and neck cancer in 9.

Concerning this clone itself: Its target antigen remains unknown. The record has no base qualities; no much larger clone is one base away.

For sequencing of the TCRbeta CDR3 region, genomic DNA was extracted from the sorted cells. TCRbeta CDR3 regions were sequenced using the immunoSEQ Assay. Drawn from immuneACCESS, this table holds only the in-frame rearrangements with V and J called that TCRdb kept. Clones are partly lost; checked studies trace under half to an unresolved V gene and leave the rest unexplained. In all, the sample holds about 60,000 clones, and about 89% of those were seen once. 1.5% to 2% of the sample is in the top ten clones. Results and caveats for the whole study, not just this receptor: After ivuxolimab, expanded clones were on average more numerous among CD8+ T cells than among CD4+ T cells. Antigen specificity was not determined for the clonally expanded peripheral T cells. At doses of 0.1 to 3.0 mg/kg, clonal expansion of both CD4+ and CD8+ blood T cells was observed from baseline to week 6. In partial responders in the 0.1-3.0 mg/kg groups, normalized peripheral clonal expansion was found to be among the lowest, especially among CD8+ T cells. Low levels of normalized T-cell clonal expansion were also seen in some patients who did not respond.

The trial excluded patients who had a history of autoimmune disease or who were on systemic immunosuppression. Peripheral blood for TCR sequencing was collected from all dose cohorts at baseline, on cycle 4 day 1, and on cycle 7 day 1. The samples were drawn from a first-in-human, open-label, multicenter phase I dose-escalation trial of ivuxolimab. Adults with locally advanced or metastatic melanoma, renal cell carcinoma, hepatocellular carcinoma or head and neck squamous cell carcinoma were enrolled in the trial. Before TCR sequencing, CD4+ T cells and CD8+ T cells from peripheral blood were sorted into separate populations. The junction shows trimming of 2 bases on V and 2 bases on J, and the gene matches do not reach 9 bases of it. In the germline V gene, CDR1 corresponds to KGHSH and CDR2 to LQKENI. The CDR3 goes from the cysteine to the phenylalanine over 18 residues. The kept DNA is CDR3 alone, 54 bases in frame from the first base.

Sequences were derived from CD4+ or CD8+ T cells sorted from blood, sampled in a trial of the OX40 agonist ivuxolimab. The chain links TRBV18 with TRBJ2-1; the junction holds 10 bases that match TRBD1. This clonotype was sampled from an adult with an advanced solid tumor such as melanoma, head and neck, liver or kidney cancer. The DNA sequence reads TGTGCCAGCTCACCAATGGAATCCGGGACAGGGGCCTACAATGAGCAGTTCTTC. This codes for CASSPMESGTGAYNEQFF.